This entry features one TCR beta chain sequence. Its specificity is not known. Sequencing was performed with immunoSEQ multiplex PCR; in TCRdb, only in-frame clones are kept and a portion is missing. Among 2.3 million or so clones listed, 80% to 95% were seen once. CDR1 and CDR2 (germline): SEHNR, FQNEAQ (reference sequence). The V and J ends lost 5 bases and 3 bases, in that order; junction bases with no gene match: 8. This CDR3 has 15 amino acids. This entry is derived from a study of shared clonotypes between healthy human individuals. Findings and limits, study-wide: Rarefaction showed that sequencing of sorted subsets was incomplete (despite large depth).

Sequencing was carried out using naive CD4+ T cells from PBMCs. The subset was: CD45RA+ positively selected. V gene TRBV7-9 combines with J gene TRBJ1-2, with TRBD1 matching over 8 bases. This receptor was taken from a man between 18 and 29 years old in good health. Some clones in this sample may be carry-over from other donors' samples. The CDR3 nucleotides are TGTGCCAGCAGCAAAGGCGGACAGGGTGACTATGGCTACACCTTC. Its protein is CASSKGGQGDYGYTF.